The present TCR beta chain was sequenced within a study of T cell repertoires in cytomegalovirus infection. The table lists this clonotype with many counts. TCRdb processed the reads anew with MiXCR; each CDR3 protein has one entry. The table has about 490,000 distinct CDR3 sequences, around 11% seen once. In germline, CDR1 is LNHNV, CDR2 YYDKDF (reference sequence). CDR3 length: 16 amino acids. Between the trimmed V and J ends, which lost 0 bases and 10 bases, there was a span of 19 bases. The chain is built from TRBV15 and TRBJ2-1, with D perhaps matching TRBD2 (6 bases). Sequenced sample: PBMCs. The clonotype comes from a human donor in good health (CMV status not recorded). Some clones in this sample may be carry-over from other donors' samples. CDR3 in amino acids: CATSRDRALGGLEQFF. CDR3 bases: TGTGCCACCAGCAGAGATCGGGCGCTGGGGGGATTGGAGCAGTTCTTC.